The 29 T cell receptor beta chains presented below share a single source sample, sequenced in a study of control samples from healthy donors and cancer patients. The data were produced by immunoSEQ multiplex PCR, yet TCRdb's version contains in-frame clones alone and is incomplete. This sample has tens of thousands of clones, with over 85% found just once. The sample taken for sequencing was blood. Receptors originate from a woman in her 30s in good health.

V is TRBV5-7 and J is TRBJ1-4; possible D gene TRBD1, 6 bases. Being an ORF, TRBV5-7 has a function that is uncertain. CDR3 length: 14 amino acids. V lost 5 bases to trimming and J lost 8 bases, with 16 bases between them. The CDR3 DNA is TGTGCCAGCAGACAGGGACAACCAGGAGAAAAACTGTTTTTT. Residues: CASRQGQPGEKLFF.

The chain has TRBV2 and TRBJ1-4; weak D call: TRBD1 (6 bases). Deletions cut 10 bases from V and 0 bases from J, with 21 bases between. CDR3 length: 17 amino acids. Germline V gene data show CDR1 as SNHLY and CDR2 as FYNNEI. The CDR3 is CAIPGRTGNPTNEKLFF. In nucleotides, the CDR3 is TGTGCCATCCCAGGTCGTACAGGGAATCCAACTAATGAAAAACTGTTTTTT. Full variable domain (outside the CDR3, taken from reference TRBV2 and TRBJ1-4): EPEVTQTPSHQVTQMGQEVILRCVPISNHLYFYWYRQILGQKVEFLVSFYNNEISEKSEIFDDQFSVERPDGSNFTLKIRSTKLEDSAMYFCAIPGRTGNPTNEKLFFGSGTQLSVL.

The chain combines TRBV5-1 with TRBJ2-2; 10 bases line up with TRBD2. This CDR3 has 16 residues. Trimming cost V 1 base and J 7 bases; bases outside gene matches: 7. Germline CDR1 reads SGHRS; CDR2 reads YFSETQ. CDR3 protein: CASSLQLAGSIGELFF. DNA of the CDR3: TGCGCCAGCAGCTTGCAACTAGCGGGAAGCATCGGGGAGCTGTTTTTT.

The chain uses TRBV19 and TRBJ2-7, with D hard to call. Per the germline V gene, CDR1 is LNHDA and CDR2 is SQIVND (reference sequence). Trimming removed 11 bases at V and 0 bases at J, with 26 bases between. The CDR3 totals 17 residues. The CDR3 protein is CAEGVGPGSPSSYEQYF. CDR3 bases: TGTGCCGAAGGCGTTGGGCCAGGCAGCCCCTCCTCCTACGAGCAGTACTTC.

The genes are TRBV3-1 (or the pseudogene TRBV3-2) and TRBJ2-3; D is unresolved. The CDR3 is 15 amino acids. The V gene's germline CDR1 is LGHDT and CDR2 YNNKEL (reference sequence). Trimming cost V 1 base and J 1 base, with 9 bases left between them. The CDR3 nucleotides read TGTGCCAGCAGCCAAGCCACTTCTCGCACAGATACGCAGTATTTT. This gives the protein CASSQATSRTDTQYF.

The chain carries TRBV5-1 and TRBJ1-2, with no clear D. The length of the CDR3 is 14 residues. V lost 4 bases and J 7 bases, leaving 17 bases between the germline ends. Germline loops: CDR1 SGHRS, CDR2 YFSETQ. CDR3 in DNA: TGCGCCAGCAGCGTAAGACCGGGAACCTCTGGCTACACCTTC. Its protein product is CASSVRPGTSGYTF.

The rearrangement links TRBV5-6 to TRBJ2-6; 7 nucleotides line up with TRBD1. CDR1 is SGHDT, CDR2 YYEEEE, per germline. J lost 2 bases, V lost 4 bases, and 9 bases had no gene match. There are 17 residues in the CDR3. CDR3 sequence reads: CASSLPTTGTGANVLTF. The DNA of the CDR3 is TGTGCCAGCAGCCTTCCGACGACAGGGACTGGGGCCAACGTCCTGACTTTC.

By sample fraction, this clone is medium-sized. This chain links TRBV27 with TRBJ2-2; 9 bases agree with TRBD2. The CDR3 has 16 residues. The V gene's germline CDR1 is MNHEY and CDR2 SMNVEV (reference sequence). With V trimmed by 3 bases and J by 5 bases, 7 bases remained unmatched. CDR3 residues: CASSLTSGMKTGELFF. The CDR3 DNA reads TGTGCCAGCAGTTTGACTAGCGGAATGAAAACCGGGGAGCTGTTTTTT.

The chain links TRBV5-6 to TRBJ2-5; D remains ambiguous. Germline V lookup: CDR1 SGHDT, CDR2 YYEEEE. The ends were cut back, 0 bases at V and 2 bases at J, with 8 bases in the middle. CDR3 length equals 14 residues. The CDR3, as DNA: TGTGCCAGCAGCTTGGTTCCCCAACAAGAGACCCAGTACTTC. This encodes CASSLVPQQETQYF.

The chain links TRBV3-1 (or the pseudogene TRBV3-2) to TRBJ1-1; D gene ambiguous. The CDR3 spans 14 residues. Germline CDR1 LGHDT, CDR2 YNNKEL (reference sequence). V gave up 0 bases and J gave up 1 base, with 6 bases separating them. CDR3 amino acids: CASSQDVWNTEAFF. Here the CDR3 DNA reads TGTGCCAGCAGCCAAGATGTCTGGAACACTGAAGCTTTCTTT.

The rearrangement joins TRBV6-6 to TRBJ1-4, with a tentative D call TRBD1 (6 bases). V was trimmed by 2 bases and J by 3 bases, leaving 10 bases between them. The germline V gene has CDR1 MNHNY and CDR2 SVGAGI (reference sequence). The CDR3 runs to 15 residues. CDR3 coding DNA: TGTGCCAGCAGTTACGGGGGCACCCCTAATGAAAAACTGTTTTTT. It codes for CASSYGGTPNEKLFF.

The chain recombines TRBV30 with TRBJ2-1; 7 bases map to TRBD2. Germline trimming cut 4 bases from V and 5 bases from J; bases unmatched to any gene: 5. This CDR3 contains 13 residues. In germline, CDR1 is GTSNPN, CDR2 SVGIG (reference sequence). In DNA form, the CDR3 reads TGTGCCTGGAACGGGGGGTGGCACAATGAGCAGTTCTTC. Its translation: CAWNGGWHNEQFF.

The J gene is TRBJ1-2, the V gene TRBV28; the match to TRBD1 covers 8 bases. The length of the CDR3 is 17 residues. CDR1 MDHEN and CDR2 SYDVKM come from the germline V gene. V trimming: 3 bases; J trimming: 6 bases; junction bases outside the gene matches: 15. The CDR3 is CASSFPQGGDRGDGYTF. CDR3 bases: TGTGCCAGCAGTTTCCCGCAAGGGGGCGACAGGGGAGATGGCTACACCTTC.

Comments on this clone: Other DNA sequences within the sample encode an identical CDR3. The chain combines TRBV29-1 with TRBJ1-1, with D tentatively TRBD1 (6 bases). The CDR3 covers 13 residues. Germline values: CDR1 SQVTM, CDR2 ANQGSEA. Trimming took off 4 bases at V and 1 base at J, with 10 bases between the two ends. The CDR3 DNA follows: TGCAGCGTTGTCGACAGGCCGAACACTGAAGCTTTCTTT. This sequence encodes CSVVDRPNTEAFF.

The V call is TRBV7-9, the J call TRBJ2-1, with D hard to call. Trimming removed 5 bases at V and 8 bases at J, with 10 bases between. Germline V gene sequence: CDR1 SEHNR, CDR2 FQNEAQ (reference sequence). This CDR3 contains 12 residues. This chain's CDR3 is CASSPRFDEQFF. CDR3 DNA: TGTGCCAGCAGCCCCCGGTTTGATGAGCAGTTCTTC.

The V call is TRBV5-1, the J call TRBJ2-2, with 8 bases identical to TRBD2. V lost 7 bases, J lost 4 bases, and 6 bases stayed unmatched. This CDR3 contains 14 residues. Germline V gives CDR1 SGHRS, CDR2 YFSETQ. In DNA, the CDR3 is TGCGCCAGCCTCCCTCGGGGGGGCACCGGGGAGCTGTTTTTT. Encoded protein: CASLPRGGTGELFF.

This clone was seen a few times. This chain connects TRBV27 to TRBJ1-5; 8 positions match TRBD1. Losses at the gene ends were 5 bases for V and 7 bases for J; bases not matched to a gene: 7. This CDR3 comprises 14 residues. Germline V lookup: CDR1 MNHEY, CDR2 SMNVEV (reference sequence). CDR3 sequence (DNA): TGTGCCAGCAGTGCAGGGGGCAAGCGACAGCCCCAGCATTTT. Its protein product is CASSAGGKRQPQHF.

This clone showed up just once. The V and J genes are TRBV7-9 and TRBJ2-1, with 8 bases lining up with TRBD2. CDR3 length: 19 amino acids. The J segment lost 7 bases and the V segment lost 5 bases, leaving 22 bases of the junction unmatched. The germline V gene has CDR1 SEHNR and CDR2 FQNEAQ (reference sequence). Here the CDR3 reads CASSPSLAGRSPKVNEQFF. As DNA, the CDR3 is TGTGCCAGCAGCCCCTCCTTAGCGGGGAGGTCGCCGAAGGTGAATGAGCAGTTCTTC.

This chain links TRBV5-6 with TRBJ2-4; D is perhaps TRBD1 (6 bases). Trimming pared 0 bases from V and 3 bases from J, leaving 10 bases between. CDR1 and CDR2 (germline): SGHDT, YYEEEE. The CDR3 length is 15 residues. The DNA for the CDR3 is TGTGCCAGCAGCTTGGACAGGGCGGGCAAAAACATTCAGTACTTC. Encoded protein: CASSLDRAGKNIQYF.

The chain recombines TRBV7-9 with TRBJ2-5; tentative D call: TRBD2 (6 bases). CDR1 SEHNR and CDR2 FQNEAQ come from the germline V gene (reference sequence). V was clipped by 1 base and J by 0 bases, with 15 bases between them. CDR3 length equals 17 residues. The CDR3 spells CASSLGGDSTYQETQYF. As DNA, the CDR3 is TGTGCCAGCAGCTTAGGGGGGGACTCGACATACCAAGAGACCCAGTACTTC.

CDR3 nucleotide sequence: TGTGCCAGCAGCTTGGCCCGGAGACAGGGGGCATGGAATGAGCAGTTCTTC. Its protein product is CASSLARRQGAWNEQFF. This chain links TRBV5-8 with TRBJ2-1; 10 bases line up with TRBD1. CDR3 length equals 17 residues. Per germline, CDR1 SGHTS and CDR2 YDEGEE. The junction had 10 bases not matched to a gene; V was cut back by 0 bases and J by 7 bases.

This chain joins TRBV3-1 (or the pseudogene TRBV3-2) and TRBJ2-7, with 9 bases that match TRBD1. The V gene's germline CDR1 is LGHDT and CDR2 YNNKEL (reference sequence). The CDR3 spans 15 residues. Trimming cost V 6 bases and J 4 bases; bases outside gene matches: 10. The CDR3 sequence is CASSQHSQGAYEQYF. The CDR3 DNA reads TGTGCCAGCAGTCAACACTCACAGGGGGCTTACGAGCAGTACTTC.

The chain is built from TRBV5-1 and TRBJ2-7; 9 bases are shared with TRBD1. This CDR3 contains 18 residues. The germline V gene has CDR1 SGHRS and CDR2 YFSETQ. The trim removed 0 bases at V and 9 bases at J, leaving 19 bases unmatched. The CDR3 sequence: CASSLAPTGGGELVTQYF. CDR3 sequence (DNA): TGCGCCAGCAGCTTGGCACCCACAGGGGGCGGCGAGCTCGTAACGCAGTACTTC.

J is TRBJ1-3 and V is TRBV7-9; D possibly corresponds to TRBD1 (6 bases). The V and J ends lost 5 bases and 1 base respectively, with 15 bases between them. This CDR3 region has 16 residues. In germline, CDR1 is SEHNR, CDR2 FQNEAQ (reference sequence). CDR3 coding DNA: TGTGCCAGCAGCCTCCGACAGGTTGTGTCTGGAAACACCATATATTTT. It codes for CASSLRQVVSGNTIYF.

This clone was counted a single time. CDR3 in amino acids: CATSRVTFPTDTQYF. CDR3 DNA sequence: TGTGCCACCAGCAGAGTGACATTTCCAACAGATACGCAGTATTTT. The rearrangement links TRBV15 to TRBJ2-3; D is undetermined. Trimming shortened V by 1 base and J by 3 bases, and 11 bases separated the two germline ends. Germline CDR1 and CDR2: LNHNV and YYDKDF (reference sequence). There are 15 residues in the CDR3.

The chain has TRBV6-5 and TRBJ1-3, with D unclear. V was clipped by 6 bases and J by 0 bases, with 12 bases between them. Germline assignment: CDR1 MNHEY and CDR2 SVGAGI. CDR3 length equals 15 residues. This chain's CDR3 is CASSGSPTSGNTIYF. CDR3 DNA: TGTGCCAGCAGCGGGTCTCCTACCTCTGGAAACACCATATATTTT.

J is TRBJ1-6 and V is TRBV5-4; D is unresolved. V shed 3 bases and J shed 11 bases, with 12 bases lying between them. The CDR3 length is 13 residues. CDR1 and CDR2 (germline): SGHNT, YYREEE (reference sequence). Written as DNA, the CDR3 is TGTGCCAGCAGCTCAGGTCTGGGTCCACCCCTCCACTTT. It yields the protein CASSSGLGPPLHF.

J is TRBJ2-1 and V is TRBV6-5; D is possibly TRBD2 (6 bases). Germline V gene data show CDR1 as MNHEY and CDR2 as SVGAGI. Trimming removed 8 bases from V and 9 bases from J, with 11 bases in between. This CDR3 has 11 amino acids. The DNA for the CDR3 is TGTGCCAGCCAGAACGGGGGTGAGCAGTTCTTC. It codes for CASQNGGEQFF.

The J gene is TRBJ1-2, the V gene TRBV6-2 or TRBV6-3; TRBD1 matches at 7 bases. The V gene end was trimmed by 6 bases and the J gene end by 6 bases; junction bases not matched to a gene: 7. The CDR3 length is 13 residues. Per the germline V gene, CDR1 is MNHEY and CDR2 is SVGEGT. CDR3 in DNA: TGTGCCAGCAGCTCCGACAGGGTTAATGGCTACACCTTC. This gives the protein CASSSDRVNGYTF.